Here is one TCR beta chain with its context. Its target is not known. The entry originates in a study of blood T cells in healthy people across ages. Study-level points and caveats: TCR beta diversity per million T cells fell roughly linearly with age.

PCR was performed a second time for about 6 to 12 cycles using a sample-barcoded 5' primer and a J-beta primer mix. Unique molecular identifiers of 12 random nucleotides labeled each cDNA. TCRdb re-called the 5' RACE reads through MiXCR, storing one row per CDR3 protein. In the table there are approximately 730,000 distinct CDR3 sequences, about 40% of which are singletons. Per sample, extraction of total RNA gave at least 6 micrograms in every case. V shed 3 bases and J shed 2 bases, with 17 bases lying between them. The CDR3 length is 18 residues. The TCR originated in a woman aged 60-70 years in good health. The chain combines TRBV12-3 or TRBV12-4 with TRBJ2-6; TRBD1 might be the D (5 bases). What was sequenced was blood. This CDR3 reads CASSLVPGHSPGANVLTF. Here the CDR3 DNA reads TGTGCCAGCAGTTTGGTGCCCGGACACTCCCCTGGGGCCAACGTCCTGACTTTC.